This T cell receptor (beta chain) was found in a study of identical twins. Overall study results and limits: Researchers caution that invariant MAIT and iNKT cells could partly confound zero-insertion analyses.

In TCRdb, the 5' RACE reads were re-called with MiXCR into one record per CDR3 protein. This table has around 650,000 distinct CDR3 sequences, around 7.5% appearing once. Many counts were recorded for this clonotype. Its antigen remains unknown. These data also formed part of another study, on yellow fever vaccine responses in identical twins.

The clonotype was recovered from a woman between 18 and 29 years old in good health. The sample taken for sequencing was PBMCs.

The DNA for the CDR3 is TGTGCCAGCAGTCTAACTAGCGGAGTTTACAATGAGCAGTTCTTC. Its translation: CASSLTSGVYNEQFF. The chain employs TRBV2 and TRBJ2-1; TRBD2 agrees at 8 bases. The junction had 7 bases not matched to a gene; V was cut back by 5 bases and J by 4 bases. The CDR3 contains 15 residues. Germline V gene data show CDR1 as SNHLY and CDR2 as FYNNEI.